The TCR beta chain described here comes from a study of T-cell reconstitution after alpha-beta-depleted transplantation in children. Study-level points and caveats: Among T cells one year after transplant, newly produced cells accounted for most counts and diversity. In some patients, recipient T cells and intrathymic progenitors surviving conditioning explained high day-60 diversity. About two months after transplant, alpha-beta T cells reportedly came from several hundred expanded graft clones.

This sample's TCRbeta library carried unique molecular identifier barcodes. MiXCR, applied by TCRdb to the PCR reads, yields one record per CDR3 protein. Seen here are some 190,000 distinct CDR3 sequences, around 10% observed once, and the top ten hold roughly 13%. This clonotype occurred many times. Its antigen remains unidentified. The germline CDR1 and CDR2 sequences are LGHDT and YNNKEL (reference sequence). V shed 6 bases, J shed 2 bases, and the junction held 13 bases outside the gene matches. This CDR3 has 19 amino acids. This clonotype was sampled from a boy younger than 10 with acute myeloid leukemia, due to receive a stem cell transplant. This rearrangement joins TRBV3-1 to TRBJ2-3; TRBD2 matches 14 bases. Sequences were derived from PBMCs, sampled before TCRalphabeta/CD19-depleted stem cell transplant. In nucleotides, the CDR3 is TGTGCCAGCAGTTCCCGGGGACTAGCGGGGGACCCTAACACAGATACGCAGTATTTT. Translation: CASSSRGLAGDPNTDTQYF.